These 10 T cell receptor beta chains were all obtained from the same sample, sequenced in a study of T cells after yellow fever vaccination. TCRdb processed the 5' RACE reads anew with MiXCR; each CDR3 protein has one entry. Found here are 100,000 to 150,000 distinct CDR3 sequences, almost 9% of them singletons; the top ten hold under 40%. Sequenced material: CD8+ T cells sorted from PBMCs, taken on the day of the yellow fever booster vaccination. The receptors derive from a young man who received the YFV17D yellow fever vaccine.

This clonotype has only a few counts. V and J are TRBV6-5 and TRBJ1-6, with 7 bases fitting TRBD1. Germline CDR1 MNHEY, CDR2 SVGAGI. The CDR3 is 15 residues long. With V trimmed by 2 bases and J by 2 bases, 0 bases remained unmatched. This chain's CDR3 is CASSYQGAYNSPLHF. The CDR3 nucleotides read TGTGCCAGCAGTTACCAGGGGGCCTATAATTCACCCCTCCACTTT.

This chain connects TRBV7-8 to TRBJ1-2, with a possible D match to TRBD1 (6 bases). CDR1 SGHVS and CDR2 FQNEAQ come from the germline V gene. Trimming took off 0 bases at V and 3 bases at J, with 17 bases between the two ends. CDR3 length: 17 residues. The CDR3 sequence: CASSLASLIGGYYGYTF. The CDR3 region has the DNA TGTGCCAGCAGCTTAGCGTCCCTGATCGGGGGCTACTATGGCTACACCTTC.

This clonotype has ten or more counts. The rearrangement links TRBV4-1 to TRBJ2-5, with D unclear. V was trimmed by 0 bases and J by 3 bases, leaving 8 bases between them. The CDR3 totals 14 residues. The germline V gene has CDR1 MGHRA and CDR2 YSYEKL. The CDR3 here is CASSQDPTEETQYF. The CDR3 DNA reads as TGCGCCAGCAGCCAAGATCCCACGGAAGAGACCCAGTACTTC.

The rearrangement joins TRBV20-1 to TRBJ2-3, with D maybe TRBD1 (5 bases). The germline V gene encodes CDR1 DFQATT and CDR2 SNEGSKA (reference sequence). V lost 6 bases, J lost 3 bases, and 13 bases lay in between. CDR3 length equals 13 residues. Here the CDR3 DNA reads TGCAGTGCATCCAGACAGCCGACAGATACGCAGTATTTT. Residues: CSASRQPTDTQYF.

This sequence joins TRBV19 and TRBJ2-7; no firm D call. Trimming left V 7 bases short and J 6 bases short, with 13 bases between. CDR3 length: 12 amino acids. Looked up from germline, CDR1 is LNHDA and CDR2 is SQIVND (reference sequence). CDR3 DNA sequence: TGTGCCAGTACCCCACCCCGGGTCGAGCAGTACGTC. It translates to CASTPPRVEQYV.

This clonotype was counted only a few times. V usage is TRBV5-1 and J usage is TRBJ2-1; D perhaps matches TRBD2 (6 bases). From germline, CDR1 is SGHRS and CDR2 YFSETQ. The CDR3 runs 15 residues. V was trimmed by 4 bases and J by 8 bases, leaving 19 bases between them. CDR3 protein: CASSPEQGGIDEQFF. The CDR3 bases are TGCGCCAGCAGCCCGGAGCAGGGAGGAATCGATGAGCAGTTCTTC.

A few counts support this clonotype. The genes are TRBV27 and TRBJ2-7; 8 bases are a match to TRBD1. The germline gives CDR1 MNHEY, CDR2 SMNVEV (reference sequence). J was trimmed by 3 bases and V by 6 bases; bases with no gene match: 7. The CDR3 totals 14 residues. The CDR3 DNA sequence: TGTGCCAGCAGAGACAGGGGAGTCTACTACGAGCAGTACTTC. Encoded protein: CASRDRGVYYEQYF.

This clonotype occurred many times. The chain has TRBV29-1 and TRBJ2-2; TRBD1 agrees at 8 bases. Germline CDR1 and CDR2: SQVTM and ANQGSEA. V shed 6 bases, J shed 1 base, and the junction held 4 bases outside the gene matches. This CDR3 has 14 residues. The CDR3 nucleotides are TGCAGCGTATCCGGGACAGGGAACACCGGGGAGCTGTTTTTT. Amino acids: CSVSGTGNTGELFF.

The table lists this clonotype with a few counts. The rearrangement links TRBV19 to TRBJ1-5; D is uncertain. V was pared by 2 bases and J by 5 bases, with 7 bases between. The CDR3 runs to 13 residues. Germline-derived CDR1 and CDR2 are LNHDA and SQIVND (reference sequence). The CDR3 nucleotides are TGTGCCAGTAGTATACGGTTCGATCAGCCCCAGCATTTT. Protein: CASSIRFDQPQHF.

The chain joins TRBV5-1 to TRBJ2-1; the D is unclear. The CDR3 is made up of 15 amino acids. V was cut by 4 bases and J by 6 bases, with 17 bases left in between. Germline values: CDR1 SGHRS, CDR2 YFSETQ. The CDR3 DNA follows: TGCGCCAGCAGCCCGGACCGGCAATGGGGCAATGAGCAGTTCTTC. This codes for CASSPDRQWGNEQFF.